These 28 T cell receptor beta chains were all obtained from the same sample, sequenced in a study of blood T cell repertoires in COVID-19. Only in-frame clones appear in the TCRdb table, and some are missing; sequencing was by immunoSEQ multiplex PCR. The profile shows tens of thousands of clones, 70% to 80% of them singletons. Sequenced input: peripheral blood. Receptor source: a man between 65 and 85 years old with COVID-19, enrolled during active disease.

In this sample, this clone turned up a few times. The chain recombines TRBV29-1 with TRBJ1-2; 10 bases agree with TRBD1. The junction had 6 bases not matched to a gene; V was cut back by 7 bases and J by 1 base. The CDR3 is 14 amino acids. CDR1 is SQVTM and CDR2 is ANQGSEA in the germline V gene. The CDR3 nucleotides read TGCAGCGGTGGACAGGGGGAATATAACTATGGCTACACCTTC. It encodes CSGGQGEYNYGYTF.

Only one count was recorded for this clone. The chain uses TRBV28 and TRBJ2-1, with 12 bases that match TRBD2. Unmatched junction bases numbered 1, after V lost 1 base and J lost 0 bases. Looked up from germline, CDR1 is MDHEN and CDR2 is SYDVKM. The CDR3 length is 17 residues. The CDR3 is CASSLSSGRASYNEQFF. As DNA, the CDR3 is TGTGCCAGCAGTTTATCTAGCGGGAGGGCCTCCTACAATGAGCAGTTCTTC.

Here the CDR3 DNA reads TGTGCCTGGAGCTCTCCCGGGACACGCAATTCACCCCTCCACTTT. This sequence encodes CAWSSPGTRNSPLHF. The chain is built from TRBV30 and TRBJ1-6, with D possibly TRBD1 on 6 matching bases. Germline CDR1 and CDR2: GTSNPN and SVGIG (reference sequence). The CDR3 has 15 residues. The V and J ends lost 3 bases and 7 bases respectively, with 16 bases between them. The whole variable domain, filled in from reference TRBV30 and TRBJ1-6, reads SQTIHQWPATLVQPVGSPLSLECTVEGTSNPNLYWYRQAAGRGLQLLFYSVGIGQISSEVPQNLSASRPQDRQFILSSKKLLLSDSGFYLCAWSSPGTRNSPLHFGNGTRLTVT.

The rearrangement joins TRBV24-1 to TRBJ2-1, with TRBD1 matching 8 bases. In germline, CDR1 is KGHDR, CDR2 SFDVKD. J was trimmed by 8 bases and V by 1 base; bases with no gene match: 6. The CDR3 is made up of 15 amino acids. The CDR3 nucleotides are TGTGCCACCAGTGATTTAGCGGACAGGGTCCATGAGCAGTTCTTC. It encodes CATSDLADRVHEQFF.

The chain is built from TRBV7-2 and TRBJ2-1; 10 positions match TRBD2. This CDR3 contains 15 residues. After removal of 4 bases from V and 6 bases from J, the junction contained 6 bases not matched to a gene. Germline CDR1 is SGHTA and CDR2 is FQGNSA. CDR3 residues: CASSSSGRLVNEQFF. The CDR3 DNA is TGTGCCAGCAGCTCTAGCGGGAGACTTGTCAATGAGCAGTTCTTC.

The gene calls are TRBV2 and TRBJ2-7, with 11 nucleotides matching TRBD2. Germline trimming cut 7 bases from V and 7 bases from J; bases unmatched to any gene: 21. The CDR3 consists of 18 residues. CDR1 SNHLY and CDR2 FYNNEI come from the germline V gene. The CDR3 DNA is TGTGCCAGCATTTTAGACGGCGGACTTACTAGCGGGAGAGGTGAGCAGTACTTC. Residues: CASILDGGLTSGRGEQYF.

The chain uses TRBV28 and TRBJ2-3, with 8 bases fitting TRBD2. Germline CDR1 is MDHEN and CDR2 is SYDVKM. The CDR3 has 18 residues. The trim removed 2 bases at V and 1 base at J, leaving 11 bases unmatched. CDR3 sequence (DNA): TGTGCCAGCAGTTTAGGACTAGCCTTGGGGGCTGGCACAGATACGCAGTATTTT. Translation: CASSLGLALGAGTDTQYF.

The chain recombines TRBV3-1 (or the pseudogene TRBV3-2) with TRBJ2-1; 14 bases fit TRBD2. Germline lookup yields CDR1 LGHDT and CDR2 YNNKEL (reference sequence). V was pared by 4 bases and J by 10 bases, with 9 bases of the junction left unmatched. This CDR3 has 16 residues. Here the CDR3 reads CASSPGLAGGGGEQFF. Here the CDR3 DNA reads TGTGCCAGCAGCCCCGGACTAGCGGGAGGAGGAGGGGAGCAGTTCTTC.

CDR3 in amino acids: CATSERYQKPQHF. The CDR3 coding sequence is TGTGCCACCAGTGAGCGATATCAAAAGCCCCAGCATTTT. The chain joins TRBV24-1 to TRBJ1-5, with unresolved D. Germline V gene lookup returns CDR1 KGHDR and CDR2 SFDVKD. The CDR3 consists of 13 residues. Trimming cost V 4 bases and J 8 bases, with 11 bases left between them.

V usage is TRBV5-8 and J usage is TRBJ2-2; D gene uncertain. CDR3 length: 14 amino acids. V lost 3 bases, J lost 2 bases, and 8 bases lay in between. CDR1 and CDR2 from the germline V gene are SGHTS and YDEGEE. CDR3 DNA sequence: TGTGCCAGCAGCTATGAGGCAAACACCGGGGAGCTGTTTTTT. Residues: CASSYEANTGELFF.

The CDR3 spells CASSTYGTDTEAFF. The DNA for the CDR3 is TGTGCCAGCAGTACCTACGGCACAGACACTGAAGCTTTCTTT. The chain joins TRBV7-2 to TRBJ1-1, with unresolved D. Trimming stripped 6 bases from V and 3 bases from J, with 14 bases between. Germline V gene data show CDR1 as SGHTA and CDR2 as FQGNSA. This CDR3 has 14 amino acids.

The rearrangement links TRBV29-1 to TRBJ1-1; 9 bases are shared with TRBD1. After removal of 7 bases from V and 5 bases from J, the junction contained 8 bases not matched to a gene. This CDR3 contains 13 residues. CDR1 and CDR2 (germline): SQVTM, ANQGSEA. The CDR3 sequence is CSAGGQGSTEAFF. CDR3 bases: TGCAGCGCCGGAGGACAGGGGAGTACTGAAGCTTTCTTT.

The chain couples TRBV19 to TRBJ1-4; D unclear. V was pared by 5 bases and J by 8 bases, with 18 bases between. In germline, CDR1 is LNHDA, CDR2 SQIVND (reference sequence). The CDR3 extends over 15 amino acids. CDR3 amino acids: CASSLTGNLAEKLFF. DNA of the CDR3: TGTGCCAGTAGTTTAACGGGAAATTTGGCGGAAAAACTGTTTTTT.

The chain joins TRBV29-1 to TRBJ1-1; perhaps TRBD1 as D (6 bases). Germline CDR1 is SQVTM and CDR2 is ANQGSEA. This CDR3 is 13 amino acids long. V gave up 7 bases and J gave up 2 bases, with 14 bases separating them. The CDR3 protein is CSASRGANTEAFF. CDR3 sequence (DNA): TGCAGCGCCTCCCGGGGGGCAAACACTGAAGCTTTCTTT.

This clone was counted between two and nine times. This chain uses TRBV5-1 with TRBJ2-1; weak D call: TRBD2 (6 bases). Germline CDR1 and CDR2: SGHRS and YFSETQ. There are 15 residues in the CDR3. The ends were cut back, 0 bases at V and 7 bases at J, with 14 bases in the middle. For the CDR3, the DNA is TGCGCCAGCAGCTTGGCCCCGCGTAGCGGAAATGAGCAGTTCTTC. Its translation is CASSLAPRSGNEQFF.

The chain employs TRBV18 and TRBJ1-1; tentatively, D is TRBD1 (6 bases). Germline lookup yields CDR1 KGHSH and CDR2 LQKENI. Deletions cut 4 bases from V and 1 base from J, with 13 bases between. The CDR3 spans 15 residues. CDR3 protein: CASSLAGGQNTEAFF. In DNA form, the CDR3 reads TGTGCCAGCTCACTTGCGGGGGGGCAGAACACTGAAGCTTTCTTT. Based on the CDR3 plus reference TRBV18 and TRBJ1-1, the full variable domain is NAGVMQNPRHLVRRRGQEARLRCSPMKGHSHVYWYRQLPEEGLKFMVYLQKENIIDESGMPKERFSAEFPKEGPSILRIQQVVRGDSAAYFCASSLAGGQNTEAFFGQGTRLTVV.

The V call is TRBV6-5, the J call TRBJ1-5; no clear D gene. Germline CDR1 is MNHEY and CDR2 is SVGAGI. The CDR3 totals 15 residues. V was cut by 0 bases and J by 0 bases, with 6 bases left in between. CDR3 nucleotide sequence: TGTGCCAGCAGTTACTCGCGTTATAGCAATCAGCCCCAGCATTTT. Translated: CASSYSRYSNQPQHF.

This clone was seen only a few times. The chain employs TRBV27 and TRBJ1-2; TRBD1 agrees at 7 bases. CDR3 length: 17 amino acids. J gave up 5 bases and V 5 bases, and 17 bases lay outside the gene matches. Germline CDR1 is MNHEY and CDR2 is SMNVEV (reference sequence). For the CDR3, the DNA is TGTGCCAGCAGTCCTGTACAGGGGACCCTTGTTTGGTATGGCTACACCTTC. This gives the protein CASSPVQGTLVWYGYTF.

The V call is TRBV10-1, the J call TRBJ2-1; TRBD1 agrees at 9 bases. Germline V gene data show CDR1 as WNHNN and CDR2 as SYGVQD (reference sequence). The CDR3 sequence is 15 residues long. V trimming: 3 bases; J trimming: 4 bases; junction bases outside the gene matches: 4. The DNA for the CDR3 is TGCGCCAGCAGTGATAGGACAGGGGATTACAATGAGCAGTTCTTC. Translated: CASSDRTGDYNEQFF.

With regard to this clone: Sequence at one end of the junction differs from germline and may be a read error. This chain uses TRBV7-7 with TRBJ2-1, with a tentative D call TRBD1 (6 bases). In germline, CDR1 is SSHAT, CDR2 FNYEAQ (reference sequence). This CDR3 region has 14 residues. CDR3 in amino acids: CASSLRQDYNEQFF. In DNA, the CDR3 is TGTGCTAGCAGCTTACGACAGGATTACAATGAGCAGTTCTTC.

The chain links TRBV21-1 to TRBJ2-1; TRBD2 was called by the table and not checked on the DNA. TRBV21-1 is flagged as a pseudogene. The CDR3 covers 12 residues. The CDR3 coding sequence is TGTGCCAGCAGCAAAAAATTACTCTTACAGTTCTTC. It codes for CASSKKLLLQFF.

This clone was counted once. The CDR3 sequence: CASSLLTGGDEKLFF. The CDR3, as DNA: TGTGCCAGCAGCTTACTGACAGGGGGCGATGAAAAACTGTTTTTT. V usage is TRBV7-2 and J usage is TRBJ1-4, with 10 positions matching TRBD1. CDR1 SGHTA and CDR2 FQGNSA come from the germline V gene. Unmatched junction bases numbered 3, after V lost 2 bases and J lost 6 bases. The CDR3 extends over 15 amino acids.

The J gene is TRBJ2-2, the V gene TRBV19, with D unresolved. The V end lost 8 bases, the J end lost 4 bases, and 17 bases lay between the germline ends. CDR1 and CDR2 from the germline V gene are LNHDA and SQIVND (reference sequence). This CDR3 spans 15 amino acids. CDR3: CASGLQTRSTGELFF. DNA of the CDR3: TGTGCCAGTGGGTTGCAAACGAGGAGCACCGGGGAGCTGTTTTTT.

This sequence joins TRBV7-3 and TRBJ2-1; D is unresolved. V dropped 8 bases and J dropped 0 bases, with 5 bases sitting between them. The CDR3 runs to 12 residues. CDR1 and CDR2 (germline): SGHTA, FQGTGA. CDR3 sequence reads: CASGSSYNEQFF. For the CDR3, the DNA is TGTGCCAGCGGCAGCTCCTACAATGAGCAGTTCTTC.

The genes are TRBV27 and TRBJ2-7; TRBD1 matches 11 bases. This CDR3 is 14 amino acids long. V shed 6 bases and J 4 bases; nucleotides not matched to a gene: 5. Germline lookup yields CDR1 MNHEY and CDR2 SMNVEV (reference sequence). Written as DNA, the CDR3 is TGTGCCAGCAGAACCGGGACAGGGGGTTACGAGCAGTACTTC. It is translated as CASRTGTGGYEQYF.

The V call is TRBV19, the J call TRBJ2-3; 7 nucleotides agree with TRBD1. V was clipped by 5 bases and J by 2 bases; unmatched bases: 7. CDR1 and CDR2 from the germline V gene are LNHDA and SQIVND (reference sequence). This CDR3 is 15 amino acids long. The CDR3 nucleotides read TGTGCCAGTAGTCCAGGGGGACAGAACACAGATACGCAGTATTTT. Amino acids: CASSPGGQNTDTQYF.

The chain recombines TRBV7-9 with TRBJ2-5, with D perhaps matching TRBD2 (5 bases). Per the germline V gene, CDR1 is SEHNR and CDR2 is FQNEAQ (reference sequence). Deletions cut 3 bases from V and 2 bases from J, with 13 bases between. CDR3 size: 15 residues. CDR3 loop: CASSFGVDVQETQYF. CDR3 DNA sequence: TGTGCCAGCAGCTTCGGGGTCGACGTGCAAGAGACCCAGTACTTC. The entire variable domain, with the rest obtained from reference TRBV7-9 and TRBJ2-5, is as follows: DTGVSQNPRHKITKRGQNVTFRCDPISEHNRLYWYRQTLGQGPEFLTYFQNEAQLEKSRLLSDRFSAERPKGSFSTLEIQRTEQGDSAMYLCASSFGVDVQETQYFGPGTRLLVL.

Details on this clone: Other DNA variants within this sample encode the same CDR3. This rearrangement joins TRBV7-2 to TRBJ1-5; possibly TRBD1 for D (6 bases). Germline CDR1 reads SGHTA; CDR2 reads FQGNSA. The CDR3 extends over 15 amino acids. Trimming pared 4 bases from V and 6 bases from J, leaving 16 bases between. The CDR3 sequence: CASSSGVRESQPQHF. DNA for the CDR3: TGTGCCAGCAGCTCAGGGGTGCGAGAGAGTCAGCCCCAGCATTTT.